These 7 T cell receptor beta chains were sequenced from one sample in a study of blood T cell repertoires in COVID-19. Generated by immunoSEQ multiplex PCR, the TCRdb table keeps only in-frame clones and is missing some. Of 95,000 to 150,000 clones listed, around 86% are singletons. Sequencing used peripheral blood. All receptors come from a woman of 80 years or more with acute or convalescent COVID-19.

The rearrangement joins TRBV4-1 to TRBJ1-4; perhaps TRBD1 as D (6 bases). The ends were cut back, 1 base at V and 8 bases at J, with 11 bases in the middle. Germline V gives CDR1 MGHRA, CDR2 YSYEKL. The CDR3 is made up of 14 amino acids. The CDR3 protein is CASSQAGGLEKLFF. In nucleotides, the CDR3 is TGCGCCAGCAGCCAAGCGGGGGGGCTCGAAAAACTGTTTTTT.

The chain employs TRBV5-1 and TRBJ2-3; D possibly corresponds to TRBD1 (5 bases). Trimming left V 4 bases short and J 1 base short, with 7 bases between. This CDR3 has 13 amino acids. CDR1 is SGHRS and CDR2 is YFSETQ in the germline V gene. CDR3 loop: CASSLQGTDTQYF. The CDR3 DNA is TGCGCCAGCAGCCTACAGGGCACAGATACGCAGTATTTT.

This clone was seen once. Germline and junction disagree at one end, which may indicate a read error. This chain links TRBV6-2 or TRBV6-3 with TRBJ1-6; TRBD1 matches at 9 bases. CDR1 MNHEY and CDR2 SVGEGT come from the germline V gene. The CDR3 loop spans 12 amino acids. This CDR3 reads CASSYNRGRFAF. The CDR3 DNA follows: TGTGCCAGCAGTTACAACAGGGGGCGTTTCGCATTT.

In this sample, this clone turned up once. The V gene is TRBV10-3, the J gene TRBJ1-1; a weak D match, TRBD1 (5 bases). From germline, CDR1 is ENHRY and CDR2 SYGVKD. This CDR3 comprises 17 residues. Deletions cut 0 bases from V and 5 bases from J, with 19 bases between. CDR3 sequence (DNA): TGTGCCATCAGTGAGTCGAATCGGATTCAACAGGCAACTGAAGCTTTCTTT. Its protein product is CAISESNRIQQATEAFF.

This chain joins TRBV4-3 and TRBJ2-7; possible D gene TRBD1, 6 bases. Germline loops: CDR1 LGHNA, CDR2 YSLEER. Trimming shortened V by 0 bases and J by 5 bases, and 14 bases separated the two germline ends. The CDR3 is 15 residues long. CDR3 loop: CASSQDRYRENEQYF. CDR3 coding DNA: TGCGCCAGCAGCCAAGATAGGTACAGGGAAAACGAGCAGTACTTC.

The genes are TRBV9 and TRBJ2-1, with 12 bases that match TRBD1. J was trimmed by 7 bases and V by 4 bases; bases with no gene match: 18. Per germline, CDR1 SGDLS and CDR2 YYNGEE. CDR3 length: 19 residues. The CDR3 nucleotides are TGTGCCAGCAGCCCAACCATAGGGACAGGGGGCCTAGGTGGGAATGAGCAGTTCTTC. Translated, it gives CASSPTIGTGGLGGNEQFF.

The CDR3 reads CASSLAAGRGQTQYF. The CDR3 bases are TGCGCCAGCAGCTTGGCCGCGGGGCGGGGCCAGACCCAGTACTTC. The chain employs TRBV5-1 and TRBJ2-5, with D tentatively TRBD2 (6 bases). Trimming left V 0 bases short and J 6 bases short, with 15 bases between. The CDR3 is 15 amino acids. Per germline, CDR1 SGHRS and CDR2 YFSETQ. Based on the CDR3 plus reference TRBV5-1 and TRBJ2-5, the full variable domain is KAGVTQTPRYLIKTRGQQVTLSCSPISGHRSVSWYQQTPGQGLQFLFEYFSETQRNKGNFPGRFSGRQFSNSRSEMNVSTLELGDSALYLCASSLAAGRGQTQYFGPGTRLLVL.